This is a list of T cell receptor beta chains from one sample in a study of T-cell reconstitution after alpha-beta-depleted transplantation in children. TCRdb reprocessed the PCR reads via MiXCR and lists one record per CDR3 protein. The table records about 980,000 distinct CDR3 sequences, about 29% of them present only once. The sequencing here drew on PBMCs, mostly from graft donor cells, taken 360 days after TCRalphabeta/CD19-depleted stem cell transplant. The receptor source for this set is a boy under two years old who had a stem cell transplant for SCID, so the T cells may come from the graft donor. Each CDR3 is given with its conserved first and last residue. Each record gives: D gene, J gene, clone size, V gene, CDR3 DNA, CDR3 protein. A D gene is named only where the DNA matches it firmly. Part of the rows lack a size; the others show once, few, many or a class for expanded clones.

NA	TRBJ1-5	few	TRBV20-1	TGCAGTGCTAGAGCACCCGGTCAGCCCCAGCATTTT	CSARAPGQPQHF
NA	TRBJ2-1	NA	TRBV12-3/TRBV12-4	TGTGCCAGCAGTTTAAAGGGGGGTCAACACAATGAGCAGTTCTTC	CASSLKGGQHNEQFF
TRBD1	TRBJ2-7	NA	TRBV27	TGTGCCAGCAGGGGTCCAAGGGGGCCATCGATCAGCTCCTACGAGCAGTACTTC	CASRGPRGPSISSYEQYF
NA	TRBJ1-1	NA	TRBV9	TGTGCCAGCAGCGTGGCATACATTCCTGAAGCTTTCTTT	CASSVAYIPEAFF
TRBD2	TRBJ2-1	NA	TRBV28	TGTGCCAGCAGTCCCATAGGACTAGCCTCGAATGAGCAGTTCTTC	CASSPIGLASNEQFF
NA	TRBJ2-1	NA	TRBV2	TGTGCCAGCATCGGACCCAGGGGAAGATTTGGCAATGAGCAGTTCTTC	CASIGPRGRFGNEQFF
NA	TRBJ2-7	NA	TRBV5-1	TGCGCCAGCAGGTCAAGGGACTCCTACGAGCAGTACTTC	CASRSRDSYEQYF
NA	TRBJ1-1	many	TRBV4-1	TGCGCCAGCAGCCCCAGGGGAGGCTGGAACACTGAAGCTTTCTTT	CASSPRGGWNTEAFF
NA	TRBJ1-2	NA	TRBV28	TGTGCCAGCAGGGGCGGGGGCTATGGCTACACCTTC	CASRGGGYGYTF
TRBD1	TRBJ2-7	NA	TRBV5-1	TGCGCCAGCAGCCCTTACGGGACAGGTGGTTACGAGCAGTACTTC	CASSPYGTGGYEQYF
NA	TRBJ2-6	once	TRBV5-1	TGCGCCAGCAGCTTCTTTCCCGATCTGTCTGGGGCCAACGTCCTGACTTTC	CASSFFPDLSGANVLTF
NA	TRBJ2-7	few	TRBV29-1	TGCAGCGTGGCGGACACCTCCTACGAGCAGTACTTC	CSVADTSYEQYF
NA	TRBJ2-2	NA	TRBV21-1	TGTGCCAGCAGCAAAGCCCAAACAGGGGGCCTTAGAGACACCGGGGAGCTGTTTTTT	CASSKAQTGGLRDTGELFF
TRBD1	TRBJ2-1	NA	TRBV7-7	TGTGCCAGCAGCGCCTCCGGGACAGTGCCTACTAATGAGCAGTTCTTC	CASSASGTVPTNEQFF
TRBD1	TRBJ1-1	few	TRBV25-1	TGTGCCAGCAGTGGACAGGGTTGGTGGATAGCTGAAGCTTTCTTT	CASSGQGWWIAEAFF
TRBD2	TRBJ2-3	many	TRBV3-1	TGTGCCAGCAGGGCTAGCGGGAGCACAGATACGCAGTATTTT	CASRASGSTDTQYF
NA	TRBJ1-1	NA	TRBV20-1	TGCAGGATTCCGTCGGACCCTTCGGACACTGAAGCTTTCTTT	CRIPSDPSDTEAFF
NA	TRBJ2-1	few	TRBV20-1	TGCAGTGCTAGAGATCGACCCAGGGTAAACAATGAGCAGTTCTTC	CSARDRPRVNNEQFF